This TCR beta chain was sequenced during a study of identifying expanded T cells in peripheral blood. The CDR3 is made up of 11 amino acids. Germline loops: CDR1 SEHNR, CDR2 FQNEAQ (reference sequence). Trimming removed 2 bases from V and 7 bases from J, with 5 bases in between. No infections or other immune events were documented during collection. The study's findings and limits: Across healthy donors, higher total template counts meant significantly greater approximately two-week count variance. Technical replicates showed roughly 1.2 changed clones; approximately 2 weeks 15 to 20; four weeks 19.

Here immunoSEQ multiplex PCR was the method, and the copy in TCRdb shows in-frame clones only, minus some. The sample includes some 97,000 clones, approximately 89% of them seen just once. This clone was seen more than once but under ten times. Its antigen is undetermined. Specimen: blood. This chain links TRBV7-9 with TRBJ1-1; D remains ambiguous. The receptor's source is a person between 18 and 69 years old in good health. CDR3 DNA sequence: TGTGCCAGCAGCTTAACAGTTGAAGCTTTCTTT. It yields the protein CASSLTVEAFF. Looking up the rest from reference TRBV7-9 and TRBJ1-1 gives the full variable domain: DTGVSQNPRHKITKRGQNVTFRCDPISEHNRLYWYRQTLGQGPEFLTYFQNEAQLEKSRLLSDRFSAERPKGSFSTLEIQRTEQGDSAMYLCASSLTVEAFFGQGTRLTVV.